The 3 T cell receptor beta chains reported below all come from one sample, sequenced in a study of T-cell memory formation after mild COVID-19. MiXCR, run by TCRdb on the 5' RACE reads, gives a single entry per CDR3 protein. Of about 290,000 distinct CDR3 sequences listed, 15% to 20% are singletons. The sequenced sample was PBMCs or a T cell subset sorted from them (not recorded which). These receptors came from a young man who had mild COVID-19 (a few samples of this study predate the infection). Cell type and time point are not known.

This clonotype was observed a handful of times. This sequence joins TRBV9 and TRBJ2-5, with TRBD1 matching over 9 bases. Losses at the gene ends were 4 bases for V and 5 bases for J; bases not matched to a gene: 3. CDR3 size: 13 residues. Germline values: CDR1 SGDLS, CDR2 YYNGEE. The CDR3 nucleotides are TGTGCCAGCAGCATACAGGGGGCGGAGACCCAGTACTTC. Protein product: CASSIQGAETQYF.

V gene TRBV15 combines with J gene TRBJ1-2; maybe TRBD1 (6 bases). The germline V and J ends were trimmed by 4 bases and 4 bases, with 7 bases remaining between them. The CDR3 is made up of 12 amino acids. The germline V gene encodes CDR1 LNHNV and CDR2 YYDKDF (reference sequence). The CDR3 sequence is CATSMDSYGYTF. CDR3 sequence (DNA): TGTGCCACCAGCATGGACAGCTATGGCTACACCTTC.

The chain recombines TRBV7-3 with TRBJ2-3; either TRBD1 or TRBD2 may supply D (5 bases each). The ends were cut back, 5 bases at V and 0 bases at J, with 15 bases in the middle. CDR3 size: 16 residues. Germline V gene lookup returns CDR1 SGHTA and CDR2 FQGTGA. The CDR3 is CASSAYGTSSTDTQYF. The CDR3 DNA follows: TGTGCCAGCAGCGCCTACGGGACCTCGAGCACAGATACGCAGTATTTT. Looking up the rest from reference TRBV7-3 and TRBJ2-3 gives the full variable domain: GAGVSQTPSNKVTEKGKYVELRCDPISGHTALYWYRQSLGQGPEFLIYFQGTGAADDSGLPNDRFFAVRPEGSVSTLKIQRTERGDSAVYLCASSAYGTSSTDTQYFGPGTRLTVL.